This T cell receptor (beta chain) was sequenced during a study of cytomegalovirus exposure and HLA in healthy donors. CDR1 SNHLY and CDR2 FYNNEI come from the germline V gene. V lost 5 bases and J lost 0, with 9 bases in between. There are 14 residues in the CDR3. All donors participated as healthy donors of bone marrow. It was with 60 Vbeta and 13 Jbeta primers that the PCR ran. Clones were sequenced by immunoSEQ multiplex PCR, and TCRdb holds only the in-frame ones, with some missing. Found here are approximately 170,000 clones, around four fifths of them singletons; the top ten hold around 3.1%. This sequence originates from a female donor in good health and CMV-seronegative. Sequenced sample: PBMCs. The rearrangement joins TRBV2 to TRBJ2-3; TRBD1 might be the D (5 bases). CDR3 sequence (DNA): TGTGCCAGCAGTAGGCCAGGGAGCACAGATACGCAGTATTTT. It encodes CASSRPGSTDTQYF.